This T cell receptor (beta chain) was sequenced for a study of shared clonotypes between healthy human individuals. Germline loops: CDR1 KGHSH, CDR2 LQKENI. Trimming removed 6 bases at V and 0 bases at J, with 11 bases between. CDR3 length equals 14 residues. Template for every sorted-subset replicate PCR totaled 200 to 250 ng DNA, roughly 30,000 T cell genomes. Profiled with immunoSEQ multiplex PCR; TCRdb holds only in-frame clones, not every one. Altogether about 2.4 million clones are present, roughly 93% being singletons, with the ten largest covering 0.36%. On this clone: Its antigen is undetermined.

Findings and caveats of the study: Non-shared clonotypes had lower generation probabilities than clonotypes shared by all four sorted-subset donors. Donor scarcity curtailed the genetic and exposure-history diversity represented herein. Large sequencing depth failed to make sorted-subset sequencing complete, rarefaction showed.

This TCR came from a man aged 18 to 29 in good health. Some clones in this sample may be carry-over from other donors' samples. Sequencing input: naive CD4+ T cells from PBMCs. The subset was: CD45RA+ positively selected. The genes are TRBV18 and TRBJ1-1; D unresolved. For the CDR3, the DNA is TGTGCCAGCTCCCCGGGCAGCTTGAACACTGAAGCTTTCTTT. Amino acids: CASSPGSLNTEAFF. Using reference TRBV18 and TRBJ1-1 for the parts outside the CDR3, the full variable domain is NAGVMQNPRHLVRRRGQEARLRCSPMKGHSHVYWYRQLPEEGLKFMVYLQKENIIDESGMPKERFSAEFPKEGPSILRIQQVVRGDSAAYFCASSPGSLNTEAFFGQGTRLTVV.